One sample yielded the 30 T cell receptor beta chains listed below, sequenced in a study of shared clonotypes between healthy human individuals. Clones were sequenced by immunoSEQ multiplex PCR, and TCRdb holds only the in-frame ones, with some missing. This sample has millions of clones, with 85% to 95% found just once. Sequencing used naive CD4+ T cells sorted from blood. Subset indicated: CD45RA+ positively selected. These receptors were taken from a man aged 18 to 35 in good health.

This chain links TRBV19 with TRBJ2-5; 9 bases match TRBD2. The V segment lost 7 bases and the J segment 3 bases; nucleotides outside the gene matches: 15. CDR1 is LNHDA and CDR2 is SQIVND in the germline V gene (reference sequence). This CDR3 has 17 residues. This CDR3 reads CASNIWTPGLAKETQYF. CDR3 bases: TGTGCCAGTAATATTTGGACCCCGGGACTAGCCAAAGAGACCCAGTACTTC.

The chain carries TRBV6-5 and TRBJ1-5; TRBD1 might be the D (5 bases). Trimming pared 8 bases from V and 4 bases from J, leaving 12 bases between. Germline-derived CDR1 and CDR2 are MNHEY and SVGAGI. CDR3 length: 13 residues. The CDR3 nucleotides are TGTGCCAGCGGGGGAGGGCGAAATCAGCCCCAGCATTTT. It is translated as CASGGGRNQPQHF.

V and J are TRBV6-6 and TRBJ1-1; D gene unclear. Deletions cut 5 bases from V and 3 bases from J, with 7 bases between. The CDR3 consists of 12 residues. Germline CDR1 reads MNHNY; CDR2 reads SVGAGI (reference sequence). CDR3 sequence reads: CASSPQYTEAFF. The CDR3 DNA reads as TGTGCCAGCAGTCCACAGTACACTGAAGCTTTCTTT.

This clone appeared a single time. The V and J genes are TRBV27 and TRBJ2-7; D is perhaps TRBD1 or TRBD2 (5 bases each). The CDR3 spans 14 residues. Germline lookup yields CDR1 MNHEY and CDR2 SMNVEV (reference sequence). V was pared by 5 bases and J by 0 bases, with 11 bases between. Written as DNA, the CDR3 is TGTGCCAGCAGTAGGGACGGCAGCTCCTACGAGCAGTACTTC. Translated, it gives CASSRDGSSYEQYF.

The chain joins TRBV28 to TRBJ2-7, with D possibly matching TRBD1 (5 bases). Trimming cost V 3 bases and J 4 bases, with 10 bases left between them. CDR1 is MDHEN and CDR2 is SYDVKM in the germline V gene. CDR3 length equals 13 residues. The DNA of the CDR3 is TGTGCCAGCAGTTTGGGGCCAGGGTACGAGCAGTACTTC. Its translation is CASSLGPGYEQYF.

The chain uses TRBV2 and TRBJ1-1; 8 bases fit TRBD1. This CDR3 has 15 amino acids. V dropped 5 bases and J dropped 7; count of bases not matched to a gene: 12. Germline V gene lookup returns CDR1 SNHLY and CDR2 FYNNEI. CDR3 region: CASSSNDRGGSEAFF. Written as DNA, the CDR3 is TGTGCCAGCAGTTCCAACGACAGGGGAGGGAGTGAAGCTTTCTTT.

A remark on this clone: Other DNA sequences of this sample code for an identical CDR3. In DNA form, the CDR3 reads TGTGCCAGCAGTGAAGCGGGACCGATGTTTAACTATGGCTACACCTTC. Amino acids: CASSEAGPMFNYGYTF. V and J are TRBV6-1 and TRBJ1-2; TRBD1 might be the D (5 bases). The CDR3 runs to 16 residues. Trimming removed 0 bases from V and 1 base from J, with 12 bases in between. From germline, CDR1 is MNHNS and CDR2 SASEGT.

The chain links TRBV29-1 to TRBJ2-1; D is possibly TRBD2 (6 bases). Germline V gene lookup returns CDR1 SQVTM and CDR2 ANQGSEA. This CDR3 has 14 amino acids. The V and J ends lost 7 bases and 4 bases respectively, with 17 bases between them. The CDR3 DNA is TGCAGCGGTGATCTAGCGACTAAATACAATGAGCAGTTCTTC. Translated, it gives CSGDLATKYNEQFF.

This clone has only one observation. Other DNA sequences from this sample encode an identical CDR3 as well. This chain uses TRBV11-3 with TRBJ2-1; the D call may be TRBD1 or TRBD2 (5 bases each). The V end was cut by 1 base, the J end by 0 bases, with 13 bases between. CDR1 is SGHNT, CDR2 YENEEA, per germline. This CDR3 comprises 17 residues. CDR3 DNA: TGTGCCAGCAGCTTAGGGTTGGGACGGAGCTCCTACAATGAGCAGTTCTTC. As protein: CASSLGLGRSSYNEQFF. The full variable domain, its missing parts supplied by reference TRBV11-3 and TRBJ2-1, is EAGVVQSPRYKIIEKKQPVAFWCNPISGHNTLYWYLQNLGQGPELLIRYENEEAVDDSQLPKDRFSAERLKGVDSTLKIQPAELGDSAVYLCASSLGLGRSSYNEQFFGPGTRLTVL.

Written as DNA, the CDR3 is TGTGCCAGCAGTGGTTTCCAGACGTTGGCTTTCTTT. Protein: CASSGFQTLAFF. The chain combines TRBV2 with TRBJ1-1; D not resolved. CDR3 size: 12 residues. V was clipped by 4 bases and J by 11 bases, with 14 bases between them. In germline, CDR1 is SNHLY, CDR2 FYNNEI.

The rearrangement joins TRBV6-1 to TRBJ1-6, with 9 bases that match TRBD1. This CDR3 comprises 14 residues. J lost 9 bases, V lost 4 bases, and 4 bases had no gene match. Germline assignment: CDR1 MNHNS and CDR2 SASEGT. CDR3 in amino acids: CASSARDRASPLHF. The CDR3 coding sequence is TGTGCCAGCAGTGCCCGGGACAGGGCTTCACCCCTCCACTTT.

The J gene is TRBJ1-3, the V gene TRBV30; D possibly corresponds to TRBD1 (6 bases). In germline, CDR1 is GTSNPN, CDR2 SVGIG (reference sequence). Trimming left V 7 bases short and J 9 bases short, with 19 bases between. The CDR3 sequence is 13 residues long. DNA for the CDR3: TGTGCCTTCCAGGGACAACCCGCGGGCACCATATATTTT. Translation: CAFQGQPAGTIYF.

This clone occurred once. This rearrangement joins TRBV4-1 to TRBJ1-2, with a weak D call TRBD1 (6 bases). From germline, CDR1 is MGHRA and CDR2 YSYEKL. The CDR3 runs 14 residues. The germline V and J ends were trimmed by 4 bases and 6 bases, with 15 bases remaining between them. This CDR3 is CASSPTGVHDGYTF. CDR3 nucleotide sequence: TGCGCCAGCAGCCCGACAGGAGTTCACGATGGCTACACCTTC.

CDR3 amino acids: CASSETFYSGNTIYF. For the CDR3, the DNA is TGTGCCAGCAGTGAGACTTTCTACTCTGGAAACACCATATATTTT. The chain combines TRBV6-1 with TRBJ1-3; D not certain. This CDR3 comprises 15 residues. The V gene lost 3 bases and the J gene lost 0 bases, with 9 bases spanning the gap. The germline V gene has CDR1 MNHNS and CDR2 SASEGT.

The CDR3 is CASTDGGASYEQYF. CDR3 nucleotides: TGTGCCAGCACTGACGGGGGGGCCTCCTACGAGCAGTACTTC. The V gene is TRBV7-9, the J gene TRBJ2-7; 8 positions agree with TRBD2. The junction had 5 bases not matched to a gene; V was cut back by 7 bases and J by 0 bases. Germline CDR1 reads SEHNR; CDR2 reads FQNEAQ (reference sequence). CDR3 size: 14 residues.

This clone appeared once. The V call is TRBV30, the J call TRBJ1-6; D may be TRBD1 (5 bases). CDR1 is GTSNPN and CDR2 is SVGIG in the germline V gene (reference sequence). The CDR3 is 16 amino acids. The germline V and J ends were trimmed by 1 base and 2 bases, with 12 bases remaining between them. The CDR3 coding sequence is TGTGCCTGGAGTGCCCGGCGGGGCGCCTATAATTCACCCCTCCACTTT. This encodes CAWSARRGAYNSPLHF.

The chain carries TRBV30 and TRBJ2-3; no clear D gene. The CDR3 runs 14 residues. Germline V gene data show CDR1 as GTSNPN and CDR2 as SVGIG (reference sequence). The V end lost 4 bases, the J end lost 0 bases, and 11 bases lay between the germline ends. CDR3 in amino acids: CAWTRAWSTDTQYF. The CDR3 region has the DNA TGTGCCTGGACTCGAGCTTGGAGCACAGATACGCAGTATTTT.

This rearrangement joins TRBV30 to TRBJ1-1; TRBD1 aligns across 9 bases. In germline, CDR1 is GTSNPN, CDR2 SVGIG (reference sequence). Trimming removed 3 bases from V and 1 base from J; junction bases left unmatched: 3. The CDR3 has 14 residues. CDR3 in amino acids: CAWRLTGGNTEAFF. The CDR3 DNA reads as TGTGCCTGGAGATTGACAGGGGGGAACACTGAAGCTTTCTTT.

For the CDR3, the DNA is TGTGCCAGCAGCCAACTGGGAACCTACGAGCAGTACTTC. Translation: CASSQLGTYEQYF. The chain couples TRBV14 to TRBJ2-7; D unclear. The CDR3 spans 13 residues. V was pared by 2 bases and J by 2 bases, with 7 bases between. Germline CDR1 is SGHDN and CDR2 is FVKESK.

The chain couples TRBV4-1 to TRBJ2-7, with 11 bases matching TRBD2. The length of the CDR3 is 16 residues. Trimming cost V 0 bases and J 7 bases; bases outside gene matches: 8. Per germline, CDR1 MGHRA and CDR2 YSYEKL. The CDR3: CASSQEKASGRFEQYF. CDR3 sequence (DNA): TGCGCCAGCAGCCAAGAAAAGGCTAGCGGGAGGTTTGAGCAGTACTTC.

CDR3 DNA: TGTGCCTCCCGTCCGGGACAGGGAAATTCACCCCTCCACTTT. Translated, it gives CASRPGQGNSPLHF. This chain uses TRBV30 with TRBJ1-6, with 9 bases fitting TRBD1. CDR1 GTSNPN and CDR2 SVGIG come from the germline V gene (reference sequence). V was pared by 7 bases and J by 7 bases, with 8 bases of the junction left unmatched. The CDR3 has 14 amino acids.

The V call is TRBV28, the J call TRBJ2-7; D unclear. V was cut by 3 bases and J by 3 bases, with 18 bases left in between. This CDR3 region has 16 residues. Germline V CDR1 and CDR2: MDHEN, SYDVKM. The CDR3 DNA follows: TGTGCCAGCAGTTTGCCCCCGCCGTTAGGCTACTACGAGCAGTACTTC. It yields the protein CASSLPPPLGYYEQYF.

The V and J genes are TRBV18 and TRBJ1-5; weak D call: TRBD1 (5 bases). The CDR3 has 17 residues. Per germline, CDR1 KGHSH and CDR2 LQKENI. Trimming removed 5 bases at V and 0 bases at J, with 17 bases between. The CDR3 DNA reads TGTGCCAGCTCAGGGGCCCCGAGAATTTATAGCAATCAGCCCCAGCATTTT. Amino acid sequence: CASSGAPRIYSNQPQHF. The full variable domain, rest sourced from reference TRBV18 and TRBJ1-5, is NAGVMQNPRHLVRRRGQEARLRCSPMKGHSHVYWYRQLPEEGLKFMVYLQKENIIDESGMPKERFSAEFPKEGPSILRIQQVVRGDSAAYFCASSGAPRIYSNQPQHFGDGTRLSIL.

The chain combines TRBV30 with TRBJ2-5; TRBD2 might be the D (5 bases). The CDR3 consists of 14 residues. The V end was cut by 2 bases, the J end by 5 bases, with 15 bases between. Germline lookup yields CDR1 GTSNPN and CDR2 SVGIG (reference sequence). The CDR3 loop reads CAWSRGNWLETQYF. CDR3 nucleotides: TGTGCCTGGAGTAGAGGGAACTGGCTGGAGACCCAGTACTTC.

The chain recombines TRBV6-5 with TRBJ2-4; D gene uncertain. Trimming took 5 bases from V and 0 from J, leaving 11 bases between them. CDR1 and CDR2 (germline): MNHEY, SVGAGI. The CDR3 loop spans 15 amino acids. DNA of the CDR3: TGTGCCAGCAGTCCCTCCCCCACAGCCAAAAACATTCAGTACTTC. Encoded protein: CASSPSPTAKNIQYF.

Comments on this clone: The same CDR3 arises from other DNA sequences in this sample as well. The V gene is TRBV5-4, the J gene TRBJ2-7, with 11 bases fitting TRBD1. The CDR3 is made up of 14 amino acids. Trimming cost V 4 bases and J 4 bases; bases outside gene matches: 4. From germline, CDR1 is SGHNT and CDR2 YYREEE (reference sequence). The CDR3 sequence is CASSPGQGAYEQYF. The CDR3 DNA is TGTGCCAGCAGCCCCGGACAGGGGGCTTACGAGCAGTACTTC.

The chain has TRBV5-1 and TRBJ1-1, with D perhaps TRBD1 (6 bases). V lost 4 bases, J lost 4 bases, and 17 bases lay in between. The CDR3 is made up of 15 amino acids. CDR1 and CDR2 from the germline V gene are SGHRS and YFSETQ. CDR3 coding DNA: TGCGCCAGCAGCCGCCTTGTACAGGGTGCCACTGAAGCTTTCTTT. It codes for CASSRLVQGATEAFF.

The rearrangement links TRBV9 to TRBJ1-2; D gene ambiguous. Germline loops: CDR1 SGDLS, CDR2 YYNGEE. CDR3 size: 13 residues. The V end lost 0 bases, the J end lost 7 bases, and 10 bases lay between the germline ends. The CDR3 spells CASSVGNSGGYTF. DNA of the CDR3: TGTGCCAGCAGCGTAGGTAATTCGGGTGGCTACACCTTC.

The chain employs TRBV18 and TRBJ2-6; D remains ambiguous. This CDR3 comprises 16 residues. Germline CDR1 reads KGHSH; CDR2 reads LQKENI. The germline V and J ends were trimmed by 0 bases and 0 bases, with 6 bases remaining between them. DNA for the CDR3: TGTGCCAGCTCACCACCGCCGATCTCTGGGGCCAACGTCCTGACTTTC. Protein: CASSPPPISGANVLTF.

The chain uses TRBV27 and TRBJ2-7, with D hard to call. Germline loops: CDR1 MNHEY, CDR2 SMNVEV (reference sequence). This CDR3 has 18 residues. V was clipped by 2 bases and J by 12 bases, with 32 bases between them. The CDR3, as DNA: TGTGCCAGCAGTTTAGTAGGGCCCTCCGCGGCGGTCTCTCTACGATGGTACTTC. Its protein product is CASSLVGPSAAVSLRWYF.